This T cell receptor (beta chain) was identified during a study of T cell changes during pregnancy in multiple sclerosis. V was pared by 6 bases and J by 6 bases, with 8 bases between. Per germline, CDR1 MNHEY and CDR2 SVGAGI. This CDR3 has 11 residues. Sequencing was performed with immunoSEQ multiplex PCR; in TCRdb, only in-frame clones are kept and a portion is missing. This sample has 100,000 or so clones; more than 90% occur once, and the top ten carry 2.5% to 3.5%. Sequencing was performed on peripheral blood, taken in the second trimester of pregnancy. This sequence was found in a female donor with multiple sclerosis, enrolled in a pregnancy study. J is TRBJ1-2 and V is TRBV6-5, with a possible D match to TRBD1 (6 bases). The CDR3 here is CASSRGNGYTF. DNA for the CDR3: TGTGCCAGCAGCAGGGGAAATGGCTACACCTTC.